This T cell receptor beta chain is drawn from a study of T cell repertoires in cytomegalovirus infection. Study-wide results and caveats: In two of eight donors, the top clonotype was HLA-C-restricted CMV-specific.

One entry per CDR3 protein, called by TCRdb with MiXCR from the reads. The sample gives fewer than 250,000 distinct CDR3 sequences, over 20% of which show up once; 18% is in the top ten. The V end lost 7 bases, the J end lost 10 bases, and 14 bases lay between the germline ends. This CDR3 contains 13 residues. The germline gives CDR1 SNHLY, CDR2 FYNNEI. Note on this clonotype: Its antigen remains unknown.

The sequence derives from a human donor in good health (CMV status not recorded). Some clones in this sample may be carry-over from other donors' samples. The chain uses TRBV2 and TRBJ1-6; no definite D call. Source material: CD8+ T cells from PBMCs. CDR3 coding DNA: TGTGCCAGCATTCTGGGAGGAGAATCACCCCTCCACTTT. Amino acids: CASILGGESPLHF. Together with reference TRBV2 and TRBJ1-6, the CDR3 gives the full variable domain: EPEVTQTPSHQVTQMGQEVILRCVPISNHLYFYWYRQILGQKVEFLVSFYNNEISEKSEIFDDQFSVERPDGSNFTLKIRSTKLEDSAMYFCASILGGESPLHFGNGTRLTVT.